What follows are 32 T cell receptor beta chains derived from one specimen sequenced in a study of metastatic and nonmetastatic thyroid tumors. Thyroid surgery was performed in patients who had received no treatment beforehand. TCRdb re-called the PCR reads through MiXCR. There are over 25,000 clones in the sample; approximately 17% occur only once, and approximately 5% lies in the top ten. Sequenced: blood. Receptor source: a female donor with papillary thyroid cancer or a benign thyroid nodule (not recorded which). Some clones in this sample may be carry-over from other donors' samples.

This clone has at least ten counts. Written as DNA, the CDR3 is TGTGCCAGCTCACCACCGACGGGGCAGGGAAGCTCCTACGAGCAGTACTTC. It specifies CASSPPTGQGSSYEQYF. The chain recombines TRBV18 with TRBJ2-7, with D perhaps assigned TRBD1 or TRBD2 (5 bases each). Germline assignment: CDR1 KGHSH and CDR2 LQKENI. With 0 bases removed from V and 0 bases from J, the gap between germline ends came to 15 bases. This CDR3 region has 17 residues.

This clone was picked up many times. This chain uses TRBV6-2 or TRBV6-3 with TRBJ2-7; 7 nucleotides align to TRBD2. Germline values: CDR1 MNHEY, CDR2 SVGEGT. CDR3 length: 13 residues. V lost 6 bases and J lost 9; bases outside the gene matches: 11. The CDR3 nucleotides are TGTGCCAGCAGCCCGGGGAGCGGACTAGGGCAGTACTTC. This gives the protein CASSPGSGLGQYF.

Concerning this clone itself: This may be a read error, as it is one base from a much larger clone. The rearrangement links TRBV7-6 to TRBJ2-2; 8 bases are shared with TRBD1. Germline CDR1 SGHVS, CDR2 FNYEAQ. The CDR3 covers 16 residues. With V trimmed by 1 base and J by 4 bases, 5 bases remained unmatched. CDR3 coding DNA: TGTGCCAGCAGCTTAGAACAGGGGGTGAGCACCGGGGAGCTGTTTTTT. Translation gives CASSLEQGVSTGELFF.

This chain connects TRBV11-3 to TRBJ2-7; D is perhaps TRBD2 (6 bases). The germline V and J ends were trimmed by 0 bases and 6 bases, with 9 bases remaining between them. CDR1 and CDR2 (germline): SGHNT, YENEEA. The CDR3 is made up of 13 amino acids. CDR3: CASSLEEGFEQYF. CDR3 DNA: TGTGCCAGCAGCTTAGAGGAGGGATTCGAGCAGTACTTC.

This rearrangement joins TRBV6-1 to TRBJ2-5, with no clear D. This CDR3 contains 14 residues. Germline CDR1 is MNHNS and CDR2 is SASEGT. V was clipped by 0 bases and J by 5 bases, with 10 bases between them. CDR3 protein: CASSEAGWRETQYF. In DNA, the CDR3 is TGTGCCAGCAGTGAAGCTGGCTGGCGGGAGACCCAGTACTTC.

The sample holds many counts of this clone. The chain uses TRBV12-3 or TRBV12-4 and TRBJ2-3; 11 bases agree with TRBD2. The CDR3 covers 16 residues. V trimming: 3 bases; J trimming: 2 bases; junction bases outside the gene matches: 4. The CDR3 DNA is TGTGCCAGCAGTTTGCTACTAGCGGGGGCCACAGATACGCAGTATTTT. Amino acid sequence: CASSLLLAGATDTQYF.

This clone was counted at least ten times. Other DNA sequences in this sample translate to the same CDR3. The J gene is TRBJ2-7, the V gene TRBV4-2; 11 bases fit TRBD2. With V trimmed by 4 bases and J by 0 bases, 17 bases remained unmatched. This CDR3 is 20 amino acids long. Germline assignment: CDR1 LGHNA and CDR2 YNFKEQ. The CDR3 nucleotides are TGTGCCAGCAGCCCCCCAACAGGGGGGAGGACTAGCGGGTACTCCTACGAGCAGTACTTC. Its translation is CASSPPTGGRTSGYSYEQYF.

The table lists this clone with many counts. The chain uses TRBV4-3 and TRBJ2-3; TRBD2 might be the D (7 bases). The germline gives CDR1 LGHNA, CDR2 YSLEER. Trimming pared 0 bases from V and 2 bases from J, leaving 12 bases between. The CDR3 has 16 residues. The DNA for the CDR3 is TGCGCCAGCAGCCAAGATCTAGGGGGGGCCACAGATACGCAGTATTTT. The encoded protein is CASSQDLGGATDTQYF.

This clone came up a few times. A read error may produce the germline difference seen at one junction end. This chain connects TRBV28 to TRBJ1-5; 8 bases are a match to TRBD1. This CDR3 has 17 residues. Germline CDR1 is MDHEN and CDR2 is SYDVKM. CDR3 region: CASSSSVQGGRNQPQHF. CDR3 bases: TGTGCCAGCAGTTCGTCAGTACAGGGGGGCCGGAATCAACCCCAGCATTTT.

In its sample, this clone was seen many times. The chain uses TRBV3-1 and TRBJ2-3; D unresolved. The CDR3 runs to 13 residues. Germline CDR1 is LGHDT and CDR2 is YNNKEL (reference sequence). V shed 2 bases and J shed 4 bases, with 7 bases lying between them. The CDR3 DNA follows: TGTGCCAGCAGCCAAACGGCGGCAGATACGCAGTATTTT. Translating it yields CASSQTAADTQYF.

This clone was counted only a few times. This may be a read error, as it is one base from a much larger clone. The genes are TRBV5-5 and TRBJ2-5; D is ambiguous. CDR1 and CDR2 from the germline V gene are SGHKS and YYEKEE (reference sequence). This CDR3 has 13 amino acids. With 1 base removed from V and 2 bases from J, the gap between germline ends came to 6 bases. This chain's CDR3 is CASSLWFQETQYF. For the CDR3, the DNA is TGTGCCAGCAGCTTGTGGTTTCAAGAGACCCAGTACTTC.

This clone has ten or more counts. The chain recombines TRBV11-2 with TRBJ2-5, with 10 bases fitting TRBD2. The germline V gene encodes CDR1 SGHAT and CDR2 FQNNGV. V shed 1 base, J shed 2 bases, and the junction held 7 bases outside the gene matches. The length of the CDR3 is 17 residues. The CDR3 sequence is CASSLVYRAGGQETQYF. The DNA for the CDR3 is TGTGCCAGCAGCTTAGTCTATCGAGCGGGGGGGCAAGAGACCCAGTACTTC.

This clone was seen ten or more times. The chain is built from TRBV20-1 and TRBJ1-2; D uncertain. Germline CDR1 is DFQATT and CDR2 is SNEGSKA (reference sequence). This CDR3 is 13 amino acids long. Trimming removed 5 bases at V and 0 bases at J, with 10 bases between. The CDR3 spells CSAGVGTNYGYTF. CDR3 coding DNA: TGCAGTGCTGGAGTGGGTACTAACTATGGCTACACCTTC.

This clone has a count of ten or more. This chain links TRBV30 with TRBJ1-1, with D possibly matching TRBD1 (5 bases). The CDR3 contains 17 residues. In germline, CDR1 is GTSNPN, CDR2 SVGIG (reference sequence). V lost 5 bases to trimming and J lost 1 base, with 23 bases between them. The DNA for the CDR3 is TGTGCCTGGTCTACACGAAGGGGAACCTCCTCGAACACTGAAGCTTTCTTT. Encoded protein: CAWSTRRGTSSNTEAFF.

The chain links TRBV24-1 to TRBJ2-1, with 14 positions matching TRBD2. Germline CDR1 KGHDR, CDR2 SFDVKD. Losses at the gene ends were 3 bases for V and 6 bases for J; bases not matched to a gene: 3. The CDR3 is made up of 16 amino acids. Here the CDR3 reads CATSDPGTSGGNEQFF. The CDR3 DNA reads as TGTGCCACCAGTGATCCCGGGACTAGCGGGGGCAATGAGCAGTTCTTC.

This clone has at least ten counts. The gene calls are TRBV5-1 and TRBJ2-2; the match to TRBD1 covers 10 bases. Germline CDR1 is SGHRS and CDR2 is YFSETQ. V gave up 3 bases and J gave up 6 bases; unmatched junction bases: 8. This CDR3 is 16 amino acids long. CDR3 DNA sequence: TGCGCCAGCAGCTCACGGACAGGGGGTGTATCCGGGGAGCTGTTTTTT. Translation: CASSSRTGGVSGELFF.

The CDR3 sequence is CASSHVLVKDTQYF. CDR3 nucleotide sequence: TGTGCCAGCAGCCATGTCTTGGTAAAAGATACGCAGTATTTT. This rearrangement joins TRBV4-2 to TRBJ2-3, with D uncertain. Germline V gene lookup returns CDR1 LGHNA and CDR2 YNFKEQ. Deletions cut 3 bases from V and 5 bases from J, with 12 bases between. This CDR3 spans 14 amino acids.

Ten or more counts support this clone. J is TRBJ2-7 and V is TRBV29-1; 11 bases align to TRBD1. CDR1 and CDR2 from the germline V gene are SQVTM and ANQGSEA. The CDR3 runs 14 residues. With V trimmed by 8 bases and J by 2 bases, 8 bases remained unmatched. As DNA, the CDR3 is TGCAGCAACAAGGACAGGGGGCCTACCTACGAGCAGTACTTC. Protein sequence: CSNKDRGPTYEQYF.

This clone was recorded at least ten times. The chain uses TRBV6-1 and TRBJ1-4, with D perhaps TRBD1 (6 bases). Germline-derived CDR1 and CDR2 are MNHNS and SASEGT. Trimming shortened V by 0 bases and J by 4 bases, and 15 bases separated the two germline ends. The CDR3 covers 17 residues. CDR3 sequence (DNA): TGTGCCAGCAGTGAAGCCCCGGGGGGCGGGGGTAATGAAAAACTGTTTTTT. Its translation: CASSEAPGGGGNEKLFF.

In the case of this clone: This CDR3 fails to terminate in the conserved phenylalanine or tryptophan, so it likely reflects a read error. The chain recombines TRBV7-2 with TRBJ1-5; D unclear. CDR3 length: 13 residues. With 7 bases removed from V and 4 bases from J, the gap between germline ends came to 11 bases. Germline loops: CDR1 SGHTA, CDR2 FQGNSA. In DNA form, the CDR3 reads TGTGCCAGCATCAGCGGCAGGAATCAGCCCCAGCATTCT. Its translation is CASISGRNQPQHS.

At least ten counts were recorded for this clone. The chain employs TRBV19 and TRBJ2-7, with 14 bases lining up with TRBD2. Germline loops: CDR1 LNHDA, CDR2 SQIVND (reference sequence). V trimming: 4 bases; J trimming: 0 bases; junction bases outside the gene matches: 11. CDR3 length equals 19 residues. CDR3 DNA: TGTGCCAGTAGTAAAGGGGGACTAGCGGGAGTCTTTACCTCCTACGAGCAGTACTTC. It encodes CASSKGGLAGVFTSYEQYF.

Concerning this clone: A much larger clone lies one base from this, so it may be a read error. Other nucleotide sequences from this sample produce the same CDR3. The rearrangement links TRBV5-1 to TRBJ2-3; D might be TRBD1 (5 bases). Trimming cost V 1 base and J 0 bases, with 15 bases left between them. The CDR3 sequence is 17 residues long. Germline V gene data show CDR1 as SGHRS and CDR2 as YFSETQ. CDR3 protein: CASSLNPQGASTDTQYF. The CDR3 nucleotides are TGCGCCAGCAGCTTGAACCCCCAGGGCGCAAGCACAGATACGCAGTATTTT.

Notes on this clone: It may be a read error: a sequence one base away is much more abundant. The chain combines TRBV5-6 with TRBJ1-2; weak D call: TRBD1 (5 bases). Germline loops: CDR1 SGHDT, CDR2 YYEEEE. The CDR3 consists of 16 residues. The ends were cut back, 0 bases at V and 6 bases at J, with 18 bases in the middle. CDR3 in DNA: TGTGCCAGCAGCTTGGCCGTGAGGGGAGTGAAGGATGGCTACACCTTC. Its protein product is CASSLAVRGVKDGYTF.

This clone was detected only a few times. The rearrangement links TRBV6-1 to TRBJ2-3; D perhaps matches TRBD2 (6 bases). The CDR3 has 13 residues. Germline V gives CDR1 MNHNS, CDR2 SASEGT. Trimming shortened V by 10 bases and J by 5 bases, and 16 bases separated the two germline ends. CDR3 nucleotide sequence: TGTGCCACCAGGGACTGGGGTGGAGATACGCAGTATTTT. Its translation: CATRDWGGDTQYF.

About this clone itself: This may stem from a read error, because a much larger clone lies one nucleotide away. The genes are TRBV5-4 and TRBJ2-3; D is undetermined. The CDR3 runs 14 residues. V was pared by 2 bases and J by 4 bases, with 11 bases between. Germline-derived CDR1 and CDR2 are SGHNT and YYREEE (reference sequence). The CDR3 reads CASSFDPTSDTQYF. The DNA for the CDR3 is TGTGCCAGCAGCTTTGACCCCACATCAGATACGCAGTATTTT. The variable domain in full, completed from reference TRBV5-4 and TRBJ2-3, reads ETGVTQSPTHLIKTRGQQVTLRCSSQSGHNTVSWYQQALGQGPQFIFQYYREEENGRGNFPPRFSGLQFPNYSSELNVNALELDDSALYLCASSFDPTSDTQYFGPGTRLTVL.

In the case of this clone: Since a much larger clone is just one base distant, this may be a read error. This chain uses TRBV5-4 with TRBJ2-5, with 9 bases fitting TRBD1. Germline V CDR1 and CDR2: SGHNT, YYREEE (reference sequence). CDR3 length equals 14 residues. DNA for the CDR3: TGTTCCAGCAAAACAGGGGGCGTCGCCGAGACCCAGTACTTC. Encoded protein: CSSKTGGVAETQYF.

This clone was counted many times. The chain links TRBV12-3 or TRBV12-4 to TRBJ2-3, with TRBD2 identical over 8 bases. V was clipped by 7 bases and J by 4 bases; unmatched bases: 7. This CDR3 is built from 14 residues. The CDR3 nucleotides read TGTGCCAGCACCCGACTAGCGAGGTCAGATACGCAGTATTTT. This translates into CASTRLARSDTQYF.

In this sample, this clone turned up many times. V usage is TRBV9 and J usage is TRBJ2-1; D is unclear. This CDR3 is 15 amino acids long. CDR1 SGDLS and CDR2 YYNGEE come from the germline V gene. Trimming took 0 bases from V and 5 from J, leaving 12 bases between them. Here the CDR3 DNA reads TGTGCCAGCAGCGTAGGGGGTCCCCCGAACAATGAGCAGTTCTTC. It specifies CASSVGGPPNNEQFF.

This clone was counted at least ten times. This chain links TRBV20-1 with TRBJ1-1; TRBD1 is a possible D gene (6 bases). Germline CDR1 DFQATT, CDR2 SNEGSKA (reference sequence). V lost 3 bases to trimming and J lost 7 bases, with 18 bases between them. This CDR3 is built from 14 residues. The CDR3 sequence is CSASPGALGIEAFF. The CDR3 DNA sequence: TGCAGTGCTAGTCCAGGGGCCCTTGGTATTGAAGCTTTCTTT.

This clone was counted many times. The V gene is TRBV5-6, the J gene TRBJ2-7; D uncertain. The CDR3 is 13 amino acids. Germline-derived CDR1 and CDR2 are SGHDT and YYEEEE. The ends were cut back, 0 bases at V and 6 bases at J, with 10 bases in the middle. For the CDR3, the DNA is TGTGCCAGCAGCTTGGCTCTTCCGGGCGAGCAGTACTTC. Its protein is CASSLALPGEQYF.

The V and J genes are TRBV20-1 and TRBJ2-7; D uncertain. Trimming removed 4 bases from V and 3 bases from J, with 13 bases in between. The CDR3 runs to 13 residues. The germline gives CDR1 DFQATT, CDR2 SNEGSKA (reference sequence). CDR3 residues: CSAKDQSIYEQYF. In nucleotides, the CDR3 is TGCAGTGCTAAGGACCAATCTATCTACGAGCAGTACTTC.

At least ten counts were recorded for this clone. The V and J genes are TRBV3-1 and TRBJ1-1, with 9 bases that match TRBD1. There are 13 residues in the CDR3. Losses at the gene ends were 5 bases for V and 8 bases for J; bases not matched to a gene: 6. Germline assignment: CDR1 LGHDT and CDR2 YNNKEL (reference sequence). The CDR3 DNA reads TGTGCCAGCAGCTACCCCGGGACAGGGGAAGCTTTCTTT. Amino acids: CASSYPGTGEAFF.